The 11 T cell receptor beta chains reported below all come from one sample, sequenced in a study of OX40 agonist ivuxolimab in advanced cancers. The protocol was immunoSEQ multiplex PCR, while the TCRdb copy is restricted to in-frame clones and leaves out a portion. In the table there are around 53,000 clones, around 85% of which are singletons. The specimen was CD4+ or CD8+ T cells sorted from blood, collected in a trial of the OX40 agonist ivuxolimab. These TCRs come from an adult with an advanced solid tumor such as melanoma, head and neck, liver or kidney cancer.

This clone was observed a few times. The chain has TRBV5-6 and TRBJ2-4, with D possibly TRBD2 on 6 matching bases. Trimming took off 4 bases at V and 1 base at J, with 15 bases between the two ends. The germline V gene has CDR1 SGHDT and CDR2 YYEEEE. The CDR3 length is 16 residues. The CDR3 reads CASSLRRDWAKNIQYF. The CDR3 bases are TGTGCCAGCAGCCTCCGCAGGGACTGGGCCAAAAACATTCAGTACTTC.

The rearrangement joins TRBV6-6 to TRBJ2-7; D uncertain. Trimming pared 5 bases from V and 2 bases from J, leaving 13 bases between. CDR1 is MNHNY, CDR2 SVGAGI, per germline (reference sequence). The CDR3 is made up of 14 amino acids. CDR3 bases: TGTGCCAGCAGTCGTTTGGGGTTAGCCTACGAGCAGTACTTC. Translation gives CASSRLGLAYEQYF.

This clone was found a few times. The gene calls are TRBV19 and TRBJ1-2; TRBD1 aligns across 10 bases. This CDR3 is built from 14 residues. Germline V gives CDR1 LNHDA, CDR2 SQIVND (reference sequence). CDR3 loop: CAVKGQGHNYGYTF. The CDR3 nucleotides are TGTGCGGTAAAGGGACAGGGGCATAACTATGGCTACACCTTC.

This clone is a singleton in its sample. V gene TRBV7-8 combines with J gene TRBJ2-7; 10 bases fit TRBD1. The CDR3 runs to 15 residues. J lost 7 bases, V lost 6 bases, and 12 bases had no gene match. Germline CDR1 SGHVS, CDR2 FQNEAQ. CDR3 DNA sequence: TGTGCCAGCAGGCCGGGACAGGGGATTTCTTGGGAGCAGTACTTC. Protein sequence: CASRPGQGISWEQYF. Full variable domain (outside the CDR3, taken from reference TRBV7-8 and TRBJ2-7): GAGVSQSPRYKVAKRGQDVALRCDPISGHVSLFWYQQALGQGPEFLTYFQNEAQLDKSGLPSDRFFAERPEGSVSTLKIQRTQQEDSAVYLCASRPGQGISWEQYFGPGTRLTVT.

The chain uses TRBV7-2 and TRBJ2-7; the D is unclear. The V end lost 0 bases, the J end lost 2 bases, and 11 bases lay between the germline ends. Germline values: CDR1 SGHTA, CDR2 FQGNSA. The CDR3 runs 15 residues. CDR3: CASSLAAGLTYEQYF. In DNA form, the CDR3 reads TGTGCCAGCAGCTTAGCGGCAGGTCTTACCTACGAGCAGTACTTC.

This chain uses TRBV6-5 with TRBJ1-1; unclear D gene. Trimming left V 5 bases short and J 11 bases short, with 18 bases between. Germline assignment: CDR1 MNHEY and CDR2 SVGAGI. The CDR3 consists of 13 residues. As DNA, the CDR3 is TGTGCCAGCAGTCCGCCGACGGGCCCCCGGGCTTTCTTT. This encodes CASSPPTGPRAFF.

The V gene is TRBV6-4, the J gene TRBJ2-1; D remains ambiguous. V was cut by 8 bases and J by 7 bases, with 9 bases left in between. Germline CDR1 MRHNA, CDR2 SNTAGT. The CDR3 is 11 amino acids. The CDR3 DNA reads TGTGCCAGCGGAAACTTTAATGAGCAGTTCTTC. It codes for CASGNFNEQFF.

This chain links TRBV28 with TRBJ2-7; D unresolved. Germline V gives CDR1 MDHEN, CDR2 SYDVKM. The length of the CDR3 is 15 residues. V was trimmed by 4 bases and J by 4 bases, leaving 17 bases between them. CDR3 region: CASSSVGVPQYEQYF. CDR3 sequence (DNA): TGTGCCAGCAGTTCCGTTGGGGTCCCCCAATACGAGCAGTACTTC.

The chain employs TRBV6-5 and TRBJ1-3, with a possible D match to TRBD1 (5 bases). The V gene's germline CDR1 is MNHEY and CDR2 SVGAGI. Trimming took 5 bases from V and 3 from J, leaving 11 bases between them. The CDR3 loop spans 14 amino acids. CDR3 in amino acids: CASSRPGGGNTIYF. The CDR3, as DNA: TGTGCCAGCAGTCGTCCTGGGGGTGGAAACACCATATATTTT.

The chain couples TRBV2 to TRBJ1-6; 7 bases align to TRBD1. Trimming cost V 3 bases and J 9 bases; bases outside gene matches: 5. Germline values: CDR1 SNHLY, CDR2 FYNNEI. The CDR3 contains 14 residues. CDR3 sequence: CASSEGAGGSPLHF. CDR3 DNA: TGTGCCAGCAGTGAGGGGGCAGGGGGTTCACCCCTCCACTTT.

The CDR3 DNA sequence: TGTGCTAGTGGTTTAAATAATGAGCAGTTCTTC. This codes for CASGLNNEQFF. The V call is TRBV12-5, the J call TRBJ2-1; D uncertain. Germline CDR1 reads LGHNT; CDR2 reads FRNRAP. Trimming pared 3 bases from V and 7 bases from J, leaving 4 bases between. This CDR3 spans 11 amino acids.